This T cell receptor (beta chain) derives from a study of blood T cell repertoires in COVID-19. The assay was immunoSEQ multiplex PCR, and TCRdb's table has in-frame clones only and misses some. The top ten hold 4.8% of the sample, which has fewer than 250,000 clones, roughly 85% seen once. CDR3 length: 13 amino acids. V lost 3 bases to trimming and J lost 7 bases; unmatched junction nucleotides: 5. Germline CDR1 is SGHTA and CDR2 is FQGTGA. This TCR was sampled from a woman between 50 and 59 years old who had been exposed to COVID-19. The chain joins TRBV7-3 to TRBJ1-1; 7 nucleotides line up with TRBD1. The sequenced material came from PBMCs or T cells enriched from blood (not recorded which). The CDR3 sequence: CASSLLQGNEAFF. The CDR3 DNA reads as TGTGCCAGCAGCTTGCTACAGGGGAATGAAGCTTTCTTT.